This TCR beta chain was observed in a study of T cell repertoires in cytomegalovirus infection. Findings and caveats of the study: Ex vivo, HLA-C-restricted CMV-specific TCR beta clonotypes prevailed over the rest of the response.

The CDR3 runs 14 residues. Per germline, CDR1 MDHEN and CDR2 SYDVKM. Losses at the gene ends were 6 bases for V and 4 bases for J; bases not matched to a gene: 3. Comments on this clonotype: Its target is unknown.

From the reads, TCRdb called clonotypes with MiXCR, one entry per CDR3 protein. The data hold fewer than 300,000 distinct CDR3 sequences, with about 26% observed a single time. Specimen: PBMCs. The receptor comes from a human donor in good health (CMV status not recorded). Some clones in this sample may be carry-over from other donors' samples. The chain joins TRBV28 to TRBJ2-2, with 9 bases identical to TRBD2. CDR3 in amino acids: CASSRLAATGELFF. As DNA, the CDR3 is TGTGCCAGCAGCAGACTAGCGGCCACCGGGGAGCTGTTTTTT.